Following are 16 T cell receptor beta chains from one sample sequenced in a study of T cell responses to AZD1222 COVID-19 vaccine. This table comes from immunoSEQ multiplex PCR, and its TCRdb copy is limited to in-frame clones, with some not included. The sample lists about 79,000 clones; approximately 80% were seen once. The source was peripheral blood, collected on day 0 of AZD1222 vaccination. The receptors stem from an adult in good health.

This clone was seen only once. The CDR3 DNA is TGTGCCATCAGTGAGTCGGGGGACGGGAACACTGAAGCTTTCTTT. Amino acid sequence: CAISESGDGNTEAFF. The rearrangement links TRBV10-3 to TRBJ1-1, with D perhaps matching TRBD1 (5 bases). Trimming shortened V by 0 bases and J by 1 base, and 9 bases separated the two germline ends. The CDR3 is 15 amino acids. Germline-derived CDR1 and CDR2 are ENHRY and SYGVKD.

The chain combines TRBV27 with TRBJ1-2, with TRBD1 matching 10 bases. Germline values: CDR1 MNHEY, CDR2 SMNVEV (reference sequence). The length of the CDR3 is 15 residues. V shed 5 bases, J shed 1 base, and the junction held 4 bases outside the gene matches. CDR3 sequence reads: CASSLGQGNNYGYTF. Here the CDR3 DNA reads TGTGCCAGCAGTCTGGGACAGGGGAATAACTATGGCTACACCTTC.

This clone was observed once. This sequence joins TRBV6-5 and TRBJ1-2; possible D gene TRBD1, 5 bases. Germline values: CDR1 MNHEY, CDR2 SVGAGI. The CDR3 has 14 amino acids. V lost 7 bases and J lost 6, with 18 bases in between. CDR3 bases: TGTGCCAGCACCCCCCTGGGGGGATATGATGGCTACACCTTC. This translates into CASTPLGGYDGYTF.

The rearrangement uses TRBV7-8 and TRBJ2-7; a possible D gene is TRBD2 (6 bases). CDR1 SGHVS and CDR2 FQNEAQ come from the germline V gene. Trimming took 4 bases from V and 1 from J, leaving 11 bases between them. CDR3 length: 14 amino acids. CDR3 bases: TGTGCCAGCAGCTGGGGACTCTCGTCCTACGAGCAGTACTTC. Its protein product is CASSWGLSSYEQYF.

The gene calls are TRBV5-5 and TRBJ1-3; the D is unclear. Germline assignment: CDR1 SGHKS and CDR2 YYEKEE (reference sequence). V gave up 4 bases and J gave up 0 bases, with 8 bases separating them. The CDR3 extends over 14 amino acids. In nucleotides, the CDR3 is TGTGCCAGCAGCCGGACTTACTCTGGAAACACCATATATTTT. This encodes CASSRTYSGNTIYF.

The CDR3 region is CASSYSQGGYEQYF. Here the CDR3 DNA reads TGTGCCAGCAGTTACTCACAGGGGGGATACGAGCAGTACTTC. The J gene is TRBJ2-7, the V gene TRBV6-5; 8 bases are a match to TRBD1. Germline assignment: CDR1 MNHEY and CDR2 SVGAGI. CDR3 length: 14 amino acids. Trimming removed 0 bases from V and 4 bases from J; junction bases left unmatched: 2.

The chain employs TRBV29-1 and TRBJ2-3, with 15 bases fitting TRBD2. The length of the CDR3 is 15 residues. Trimming took 4 bases from V and 10 from J; bases not matched to a gene: 9. Germline values: CDR1 SQVTM, CDR2 ANQGSEA. The CDR3 is CSVGTSGGALSAQYF. For the CDR3, the DNA is TGCAGCGTTGGGACTAGCGGGGGGGCTTTAAGTGCGCAGTATTTT.

The rearrangement uses TRBV10-1 and TRBJ2-1; possibly TRBD2 for D (6 bases). The CDR3 has 15 amino acids. CDR1 WNHNN and CDR2 SYGVQD come from the germline V gene (reference sequence). The V gene lost 0 bases and the J gene lost 6 bases, with 12 bases spanning the gap. The CDR3 bases are TGCGCCAGCAGTGAGTCTCAAGTAGCGGTCAATGAGCAGTTCTTC. Amino acids: CASSESQVAVNEQFF.

The chain links TRBV6-5 to TRBJ1-3; D remains ambiguous. The CDR3 totals 15 residues. Trimming pared 7 bases from V and 0 bases from J, leaving 13 bases between. Per the germline V gene, CDR1 is MNHEY and CDR2 is SVGAGI. The CDR3 nucleotides read TGTGCCAGCACCCCCTCCCCACCCTCTGGAAACACCATATATTTT. This gives the protein CASTPSPPSGNTIYF.

The genes are TRBV9 and TRBJ2-6; a possible D gene is TRBD1 (6 bases). CDR1 and CDR2 from the germline V gene are SGDLS and YYNGEE. This CDR3 is 17 amino acids long. Trimming left V 4 bases short and J 0 bases short, with 14 bases between. The CDR3 sequence is CASSLYQGSSGANVLTF. CDR3 nucleotide sequence: TGTGCCAGCAGCCTCTACCAGGGGTCCTCTGGGGCCAACGTCCTGACTTTC. The variable domain in full, completed from reference TRBV9 and TRBJ2-6, reads DSGVTQTPKHLITATGQRVTLRCSPRSGDLSVYWYQQSLDQGLQFLIQYYNGEERAKGNILERFSAQQFPDLHSELNLSSLELGDSALYFCASSLYQGSSGANVLTFGAGSRLTVL.

The chain couples TRBV3-1 (or the pseudogene TRBV3-2) to TRBJ2-2, with TRBD2 identical over 11 bases. The CDR3 is 16 amino acids. The V gene's germline CDR1 is LGHDT and CDR2 YNNKEL (reference sequence). Unmatched junction bases numbered 10, after V lost 6 bases and J lost 7 bases. The DNA for the CDR3 is TGTGCCAGCAGGGGACTAGCGGAGCGAGGGGTCGGGGAGCTGTTTTTT. Translation gives CASRGLAERGVGELFF.

This chain uses TRBV2 with TRBJ1-5; D possibly corresponds to TRBD1 (5 bases). With 8 bases removed from V and 6 bases from J, the gap between germline ends came to 14 bases. The CDR3 contains 13 residues. Per germline, CDR1 SNHLY and CDR2 FYNNEI. This chain's CDR3 is CASDEGQSQPQHF. CDR3 bases: TGTGCCAGCGATGAGGGGCAAAGTCAGCCCCAGCATTTT.

The chain links TRBV7-2 to TRBJ2-1; D is unresolved. Looked up from germline, CDR1 is SGHTA and CDR2 is FQGNSA. The CDR3 is made up of 12 amino acids. V shed 2 bases and J shed 8 bases, with 7 bases lying between them. The CDR3 DNA reads TGTGCCAGCAGCTTAATAAGGGATGAGCAGTTCTTC. Protein product: CASSLIRDEQFF.

This chain connects TRBV24-1 to TRBJ1-4; 9 bases match TRBD1. The germline gives CDR1 KGHDR, CDR2 SFDVKD. The CDR3 contains 16 residues. Unmatched junction bases numbered 10, after V lost 5 bases and J lost 7 bases. CDR3 bases: TGTGCCACCAGTGGTCGAACTACAGGGGGCTCTGAAAAACTGTTTTTT. This encodes CATSGRTTGGSEKLFF.

The V gene is TRBV10-3, the J gene TRBJ2-3; 11 nucleotides agree with TRBD1. The CDR3 length is 16 residues. The V gene's germline CDR1 is ENHRY and CDR2 SYGVKD. V lost 3 bases, J lost 5 bases, and 7 bases stayed unmatched. CDR3 protein: CAISETRTGGKDTQYF. As DNA, the CDR3 is TGTGCCATCAGTGAAACCCGGACAGGGGGCAAAGATACGCAGTATTTT.

DNA of the CDR3: TGTGCCAGCAGCTTGGTTCGGGGGGAAGGCATTCAGTACTTC. This gives the protein CASSLVRGEGIQYF. V usage is TRBV5-8 and J usage is TRBJ2-4; 7 nucleotides match TRBD2. Germline CDR1 and CDR2: SGHTS and YDEGEE. CDR3 size: 14 residues. V shed 0 bases, J shed 9 bases, and the junction held 6 bases outside the gene matches.